This T cell receptor (beta chain) was found in a study of blood T cells in healthy people across ages. In its sample, this clonotype was seen a few times. What it binds is unknown. Germline V gives CDR1 DFQATT, CDR2 SNEGSKA (reference sequence). With V trimmed by 6 bases and J by 7 bases, 11 bases remained unmatched. This CDR3 is 14 amino acids long. Using a J-beta primer mix together with a sample-barcoded 5' primer, a second PCR was run for about 6 to 12 cycles. A 12-random-nucleotide template-switch adaptor tagged each cDNA molecule. TCRdb independently ran MiXCR on the 5' RACE reads; one entry per CDR3 protein. The table lists some 1.5 million distinct CDR3 sequences, 25% to 30% of them singletons. General study findings and limits: Unsorted PBMCs ruled out conclusive naive versus antigen-experienced comparison. Age brought a roughly linear fall in TCR beta diversity measured per million T cells.

The chain links TRBV20-1 to TRBJ2-1; 8 positions match TRBD2. The TCR comes from a woman in her thirties in good health. Sample: blood. CDR3 loop: CSATQAGVENEQFF. The DNA for the CDR3 is TGCAGTGCGACGCAAGCGGGAGTCGAAAATGAGCAGTTCTTC.